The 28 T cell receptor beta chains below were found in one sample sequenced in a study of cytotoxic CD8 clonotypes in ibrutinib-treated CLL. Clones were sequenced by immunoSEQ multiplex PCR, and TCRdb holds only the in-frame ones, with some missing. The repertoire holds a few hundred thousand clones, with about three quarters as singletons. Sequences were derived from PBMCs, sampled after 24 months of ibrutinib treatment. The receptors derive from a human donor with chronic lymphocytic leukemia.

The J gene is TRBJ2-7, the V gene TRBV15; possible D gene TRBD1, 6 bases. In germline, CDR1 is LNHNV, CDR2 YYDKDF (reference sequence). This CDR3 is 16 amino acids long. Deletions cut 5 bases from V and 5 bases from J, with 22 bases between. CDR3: CATSGTGTRMYDEQYF. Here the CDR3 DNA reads TGTGCCACCAGCGGAACCGGGACACGGATGTACGACGAGCAGTACTTC.

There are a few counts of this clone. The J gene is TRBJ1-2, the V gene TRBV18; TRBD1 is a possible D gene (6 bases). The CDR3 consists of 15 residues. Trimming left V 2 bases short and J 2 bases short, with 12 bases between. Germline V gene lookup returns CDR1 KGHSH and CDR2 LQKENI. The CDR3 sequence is CASSPFPGANYGYTF. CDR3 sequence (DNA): TGTGCCAGCTCACCATTTCCAGGGGCAAACTATGGCTACACCTTC.

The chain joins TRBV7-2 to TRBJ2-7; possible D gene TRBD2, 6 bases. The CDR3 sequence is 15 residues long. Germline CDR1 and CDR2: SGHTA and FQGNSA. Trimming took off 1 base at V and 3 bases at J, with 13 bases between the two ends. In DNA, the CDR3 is TGTGCCAGCAGCTTAGATTCGGGAGTAAACTACGAGCAGTACTTC. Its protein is CASSLDSGVNYEQYF.

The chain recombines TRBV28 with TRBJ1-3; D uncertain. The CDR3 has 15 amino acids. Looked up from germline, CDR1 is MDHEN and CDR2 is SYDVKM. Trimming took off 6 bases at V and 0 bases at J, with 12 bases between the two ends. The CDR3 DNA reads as TGTGCCAGCAGCCTCTCTCCAAACTCTGGAAACACCATATATTTT. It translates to CASSLSPNSGNTIYF.

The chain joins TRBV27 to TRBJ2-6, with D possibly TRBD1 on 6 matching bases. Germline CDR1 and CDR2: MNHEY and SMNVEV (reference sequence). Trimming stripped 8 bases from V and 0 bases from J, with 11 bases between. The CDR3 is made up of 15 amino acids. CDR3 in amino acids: CASRYRASGANVLTF. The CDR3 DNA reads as TGTGCCAGCCGGTACAGGGCCTCTGGGGCCAACGTCCTGACTTTC. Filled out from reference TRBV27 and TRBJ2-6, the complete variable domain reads EAQVTQNPRYLITVTGKKLTVTCSQNMNHEYMSWYRQDPGLGLRQIYYSMNVEVTDKGDVPEGYKVSRKEKRNFPLILESPSPNQTSLYFCASRYRASGANVLTFGAGSRLTVL.

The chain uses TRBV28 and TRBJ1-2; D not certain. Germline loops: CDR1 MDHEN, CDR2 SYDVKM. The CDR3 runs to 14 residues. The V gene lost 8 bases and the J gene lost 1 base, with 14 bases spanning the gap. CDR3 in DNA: TGTGCCAGCCGAAAGTCGACACTTAACTATGGCTACACCTTC. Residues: CASRKSTLNYGYTF.

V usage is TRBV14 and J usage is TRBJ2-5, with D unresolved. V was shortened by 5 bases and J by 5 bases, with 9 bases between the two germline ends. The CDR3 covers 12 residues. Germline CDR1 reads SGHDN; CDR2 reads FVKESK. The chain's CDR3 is CASSNFMETQYF. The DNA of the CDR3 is TGTGCCAGCAGCAATTTTATGGAGACCCAGTACTTC.

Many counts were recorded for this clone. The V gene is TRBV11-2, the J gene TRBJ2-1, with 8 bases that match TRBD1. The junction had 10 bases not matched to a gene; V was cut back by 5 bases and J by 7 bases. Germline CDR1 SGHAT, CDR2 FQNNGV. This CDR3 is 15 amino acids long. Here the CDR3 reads CASSAQPGQANEQFF. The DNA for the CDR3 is TGTGCCAGCAGCGCGCAACCGGGACAGGCAAATGAGCAGTTCTTC.

The CDR3 DNA follows: TGTGCCAGCAGTTACTCGTCGGCTAGACGCACAGATACGCAGTATTTT. Translation gives CASSYSSARRTDTQYF. The chain carries TRBV6-5 and TRBJ2-3; D is ambiguous. V was shortened by 0 bases and J by 1 base, with 11 bases between the two germline ends. Germline V gene lookup returns CDR1 MNHEY and CDR2 SVGAGI. CDR3 length: 16 residues.

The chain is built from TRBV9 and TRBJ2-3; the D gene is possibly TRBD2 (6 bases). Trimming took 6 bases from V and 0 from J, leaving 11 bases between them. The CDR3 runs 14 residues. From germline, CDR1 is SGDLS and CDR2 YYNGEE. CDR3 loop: CASTGGDSTDTQYF. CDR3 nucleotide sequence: TGTGCCAGCACCGGCGGGGATAGCACAGATACGCAGTATTTT. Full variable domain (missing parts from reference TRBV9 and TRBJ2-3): DSGVTQTPKHLITATGQRVTLRCSPRSGDLSVYWYQQSLDQGLQFLIQYYNGEERAKGNILERFSAQQFPDLHSELNLSSLELGDSALYFCASTGGDSTDTQYFGPGTRLTVL.

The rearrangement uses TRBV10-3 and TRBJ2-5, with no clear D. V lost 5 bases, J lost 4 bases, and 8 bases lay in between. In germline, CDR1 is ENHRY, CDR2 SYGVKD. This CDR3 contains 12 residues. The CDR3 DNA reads TGTGCCATCAGTAGCGAGAGAGAGACCCAGTACTTC. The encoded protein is CAISSERETQYF.

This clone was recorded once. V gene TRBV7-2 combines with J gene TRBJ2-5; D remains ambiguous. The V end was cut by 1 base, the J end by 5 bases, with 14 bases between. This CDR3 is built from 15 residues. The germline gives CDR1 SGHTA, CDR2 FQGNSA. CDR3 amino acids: CASSLEGSREETQYF. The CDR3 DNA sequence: TGTGCCAGCAGCTTAGAGGGCAGTCGCGAGGAGACCCAGTACTTC.

The CDR3 DNA reads as TGTGCCAGCAGCCAAGAAGCCGGACAGGGGTCCTACGAGCAGTACTTC. Its protein product is CASSQEAGQGSYEQYF. The chain combines TRBV4-2 with TRBJ2-7, with 9 bases fitting TRBD1. Germline V gene sequence: CDR1 LGHNA, CDR2 YNFKEQ. The CDR3 totals 16 residues. V shed 0 bases and J 1 base; nucleotides not matched to a gene: 4.

For the CDR3, the DNA is TGTGCCTGGAGTCGGATAGGCCTTAACTATGGCTACACCTTC. It yields the protein CAWSRIGLNYGYTF. The rearrangement joins TRBV30 to TRBJ1-2; D is undetermined. There are 14 residues in the CDR3. V was shortened by 2 bases and J by 1 base, with 11 bases between the two germline ends. CDR1 and CDR2 from the germline V gene are GTSNPN and SVGIG (reference sequence).

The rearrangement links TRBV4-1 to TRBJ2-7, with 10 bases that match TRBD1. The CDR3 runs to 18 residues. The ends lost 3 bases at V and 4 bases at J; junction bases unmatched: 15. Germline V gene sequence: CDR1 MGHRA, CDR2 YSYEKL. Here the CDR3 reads CASSHVHPGTGADYEQYF. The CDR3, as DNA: TGCGCCAGCAGCCACGTCCACCCCGGGACAGGGGCGGATTACGAGCAGTACTTC.

The CDR3 DNA is TGTGCCAGCAGCTTCCCTCTCTACGAGCAGTACTTC. Translated, it gives CASSFPLYEQYF. The chain is built from TRBV7-2 and TRBJ2-7; no clear D gene. The CDR3 runs to 12 residues. From germline, CDR1 is SGHTA and CDR2 FQGNSA. V was pared by 3 bases and J by 3 bases, with 6 bases between.

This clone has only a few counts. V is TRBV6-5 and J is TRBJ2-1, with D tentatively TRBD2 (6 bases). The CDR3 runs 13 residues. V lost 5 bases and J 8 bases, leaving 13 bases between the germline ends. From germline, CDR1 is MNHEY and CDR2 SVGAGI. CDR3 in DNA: TGTGCCAGCAGTGTCTCGGAGGGCGATGAGCAGTTCTTC. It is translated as CASSVSEGDEQFF.

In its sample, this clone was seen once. The CDR3 sequence: CASSYLTGHTFF. Written as DNA, the CDR3 is TGCGCCAGCAGCTACCTAACGGGACATACGTTCTTC. The V call is TRBV5-1, the J call TRBJ2-1; maybe TRBD1 (6 bases). The V end lost 3 bases, the J end lost 15 bases, and 16 bases lay between the germline ends. Germline V gives CDR1 SGHRS, CDR2 YFSETQ. This CDR3 is 12 amino acids long.

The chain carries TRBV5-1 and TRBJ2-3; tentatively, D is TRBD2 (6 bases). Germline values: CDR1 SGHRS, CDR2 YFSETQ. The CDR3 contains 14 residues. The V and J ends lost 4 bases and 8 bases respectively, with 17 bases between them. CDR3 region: CASSQGTSFGTQYF. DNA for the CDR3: TGCGCCAGCAGCCAAGGGACTTCCTTCGGTACGCAGTATTTT.

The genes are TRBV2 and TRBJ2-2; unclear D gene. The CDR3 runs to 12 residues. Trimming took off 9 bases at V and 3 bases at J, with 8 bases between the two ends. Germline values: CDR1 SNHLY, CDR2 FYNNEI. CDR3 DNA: TGTGCCAGTCTTTCTGACACCGGGGAGCTGTTTTTT. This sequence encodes CASLSDTGELFF. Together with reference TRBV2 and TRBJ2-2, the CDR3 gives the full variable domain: EPEVTQTPSHQVTQMGQEVILRCVPISNHLYFYWYRQILGQKVEFLVSFYNNEISEKSEIFDDQFSVERPDGSNFTLKIRSTKLEDSAMYFCASLSDTGELFFGEGSRLTVL.

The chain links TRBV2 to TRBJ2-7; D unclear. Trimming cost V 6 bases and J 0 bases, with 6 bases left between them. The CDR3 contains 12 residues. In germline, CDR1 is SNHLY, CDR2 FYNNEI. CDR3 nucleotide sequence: TGTGCCAGCAGAGGTTTCTCCTACGAGCAGTACTTC. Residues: CASRGFSYEQYF.

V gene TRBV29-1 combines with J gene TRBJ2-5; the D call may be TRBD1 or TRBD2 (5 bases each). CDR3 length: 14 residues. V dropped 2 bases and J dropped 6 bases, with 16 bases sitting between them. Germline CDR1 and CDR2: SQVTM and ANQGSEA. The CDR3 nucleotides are TGCAGCGTTGAAACCTCGGGGCTGTTACAGACCCAGTACTTC. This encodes CSVETSGLLQTQYF.

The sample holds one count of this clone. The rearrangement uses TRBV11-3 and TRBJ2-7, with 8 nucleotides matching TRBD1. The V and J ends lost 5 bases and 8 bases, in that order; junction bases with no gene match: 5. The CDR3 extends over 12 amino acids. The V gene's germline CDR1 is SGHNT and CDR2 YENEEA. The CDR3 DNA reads TGTGCCAGCAGCGGACAGGGTGACAAGCAGTACTTC. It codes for CASSGQGDKQYF.

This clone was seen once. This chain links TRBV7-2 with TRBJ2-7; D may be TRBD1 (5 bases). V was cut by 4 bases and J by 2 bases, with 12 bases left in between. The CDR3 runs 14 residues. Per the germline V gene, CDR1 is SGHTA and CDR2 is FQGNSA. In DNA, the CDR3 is TGTGCCAGCAGCTGGGGCCCTGGGACCTACGAGCAGTACTTC. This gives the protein CASSWGPGTYEQYF.

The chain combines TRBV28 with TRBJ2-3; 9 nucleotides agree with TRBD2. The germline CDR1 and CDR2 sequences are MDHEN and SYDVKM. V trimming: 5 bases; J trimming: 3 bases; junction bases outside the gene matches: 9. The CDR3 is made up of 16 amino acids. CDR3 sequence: CASSTIAGAGTDTQYF. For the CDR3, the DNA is TGTGCCAGCAGTACTATAGCGGGGGCCGGGACAGATACGCAGTATTTT.

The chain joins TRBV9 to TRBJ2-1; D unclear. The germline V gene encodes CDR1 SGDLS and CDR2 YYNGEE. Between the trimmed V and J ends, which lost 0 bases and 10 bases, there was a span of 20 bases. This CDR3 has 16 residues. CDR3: CASSVGSLGSGGEQFF. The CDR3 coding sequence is TGTGCCAGCAGCGTAGGAAGTCTGGGATCCGGTGGCGAGCAGTTCTTC.

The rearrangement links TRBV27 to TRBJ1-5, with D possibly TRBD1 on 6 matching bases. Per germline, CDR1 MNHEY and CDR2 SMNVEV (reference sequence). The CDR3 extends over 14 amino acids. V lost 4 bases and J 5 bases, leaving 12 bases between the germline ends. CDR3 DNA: TGTGCCAGCAGTTCAACGGACAGTTATCAGCCCCAGCATTTT. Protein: CASSSTDSYQPQHF.

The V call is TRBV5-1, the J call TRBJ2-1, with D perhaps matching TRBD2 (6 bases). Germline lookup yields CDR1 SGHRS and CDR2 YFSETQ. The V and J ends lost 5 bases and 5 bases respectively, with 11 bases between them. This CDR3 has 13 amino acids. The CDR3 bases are TGCGCCAGCAGGTTTAGCGGAGACAATGAGCAGTTCTTC. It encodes CASRFSGDNEQFF. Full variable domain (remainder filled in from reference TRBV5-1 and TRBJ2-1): KAGVTQTPRYLIKTRGQQVTLSCSPISGHRSVSWYQQTPGQGLQFLFEYFSETQRNKGNFPGRFSGRQFSNSRSEMNVSTLELGDSALYLCASRFSGDNEQFFGPGTRLTVL.